Given below is one T cell receptor beta chain in context. No cognate antigen has been identified for it. No quality values exist for individual bases; no much larger clone is one base distant. Looking up the germline V gene (reference sequence) yields CDR1 MNHEY and CDR2 SMNVEV. Including cysteine and phenylalanine, the CDR3 has 18 amino acids. Here the CDR3 DNA is all that survives: 54 bases in frame from base 1. Relative to germline, V is missing 0 bases and J is missing 5 bases, with 14 bases of the junction outside any gene match. The data originate from a study of cytomegalovirus exposure and HLA in healthy donors (dated by TCRdb to about 2017). A note on the overall study: In an earlier analysis of approximately 500 of the donors, 250 to 300 Gb of sequence data and some 100 million unique TCR beta sequences from about 190 million T cells were reported. Typing coverage varied by locus: roughly 629-640 donors for A, B, C, DRB1 and DQB1; around 560 for DQA1; approximately 570 for DPA1; fewer than 480 for DPB1. Donor age, sex, ethnicity and CMV serostatus were compiled alongside the repertoire data. Among about 390 genotyped donors of the cohort, an average of about 240,000 unique TCR beta nucleotide sequences were sequenced per donor, approximately 20% of them non-productive. Along with the roughly 670-subject first cohort, a separate validation cohort of over a hundred different subjects was used. In an earlier analysis of 500 to 650 of the donors, high-throughput TCR beta sequencing was used to judge whether each TCR beta V gene segment behaved as functional or pseudogenic. To predict cytomegalovirus infection status, the study brought together high-throughput TCR immunosequencing, statistical association of individual TCRs with disease status, and machine learning. To study patterns of TCR occurrence, a later analysis re-analyzed previously published TCR beta repertoires from around 660 donors and added high-resolution HLA genotyping. Around 320 gigabases of sequencing data and 70 million to 85 million unique TCR sequences were included in an early release covering around 650 HLA-typed donors. The T cell repertoires of under 700 subjects were profiled by immunosequencing and related to cytomegalovirus serostatus. A later genetic analysis took genome-wide SNP genotypes for about 55% of the 666 donors and used that subset as a discovery cohort. All discovery cohort repertoires had been generated using a single sequencing platform. The genetic ancestry cluster associated with self-reported Caucasian donors included 81% of the approximately 430 genotyped donors. Both class I and class II loci were covered by HLA typing, at four-digit resolution. Roughly five DR-DQ haplotypes were handled as single units for association and clustering, since linkage in the cohort was strong. The study aimed to test whether signatures of past pathogen exposure could be identified by cataloging public T cell receptors. Rather than drawing on any new phenotypic data, the later analysis identified candidate immune exposures from TCR beta sequences and the way those sequences occurred across donors.

The library relied on the immunoSEQ multiplex PCR assay. A mixture of 60 forward primers for TCR Vbeta segments and 13 reverse primers for TCR Jbeta segments was used in the multiplex PCR. Amplification of the CDR3 region of rearranged TCR beta genes was performed with a multiplex PCR assay on genomic DNA. The amplified TCR beta libraries were sequenced on the Illumina HiSeq System as 87-base-pair reads. The authors' pipeline ran thus. A later analysis tallied 75 million to 85 million unique TCR beta chains across the 700 or so repertoires, and roughly 11 million of those chains were shared by two or more donors. Raw reads were error-corrected and collapsed into unique sequences with a nearest-neighbor algorithm that merged closely related sequences to remove PCR and sequencing errors. V, D and J gene segments were assigned by aligning CDR3 sequences to IMGT reference sequences. For a sequence to be retained, at least a six-nucleotide match to both a V gene segment and a J gene segment was required. Rearrangements were called productive when the CDR3 lacked stop codons and stayed in frame with V and J; all others were non-productive. Following IMGT convention, CDR3 was defined as the stretch from the second conserved V-encoded cysteine up to the conserved J-encoded phenylalanine. The earlier analysis of 500 to 600 of the donors excluded sequences that lacked an unambiguous match to a single V gene segment. An earlier analysis of a few hundred of the donors classified V segments as functional when productive rearrangements were above 56.7% and as segregating when the standard deviation between donors was above 5%. A statistical classification framework was developed to diagnose cytomegalovirus status using the catalog of TCR beta chain sequences. A later analysis assigned V and J genes by comparing TCR nucleotide sequences with IMGT/GENE-DB human TR gene sequences. A later analysis assigned CDR3 sequences and most-parsimonious VDJ recombination scenarios with the TCRdist pipeline. In a later analysis, each TCR beta chain was defined by its CDR3 amino acid sequence together with its V-gene family, and reads without a unique V-gene family were excluded. In a later analysis, approximately 640 highly shared, low-generation-probability nucleotide sequences were removed to address suspected cross-contamination and a sequencing artifact. A later analysis calculated a clonal expansion index for each public chain from normalized within-repertoire ranks of inferred template counts. In a later analysis, generation probabilities were computed using a VDJ recombination model fitted to out-of-frame rearrangements, and the results were checked against IGoR. A later analysis scored TCR-TCR, TCR-HLA and TCR-CMV co-occurrence with hypergeometric tests, applying a repertoire-size bias correction to TCR pairs. False discovery rates were estimated in a later analysis by permuting HLA or CMV assignments 20 times. In a later analysis, co-occurring TCRs were grouped using DBSCAN, and TCRdist sequence similarity was added for clustering within HLA-allele-positive subsets. Repertoires with fewer than 30,000 or more than 120,000 public chains were left out of co-occurrence clustering, as were several repertoires with anomalous nucleotide sharing. This immuneACCESS table, as held by TCRdb, lists in-frame sequences with V and J called but not all clones. Of the missing ones, under half trace to an unresolved V gene in checked studies; the others have no known cause. V and J calls and clone size are as listed in that table; D and trimming were resolved from the DNA. The sample contains more than 100,000 clones, 80% of them found a single time. 1% of the sample is taken by the ten largest.

General conclusions and limits of the study: A further reported finding was that TCR beta sequences accurately predicted the HLA-A and HLA-B alleles for most subjects in the first cohort. At a false discovery rate of 0.05, a later analysis linked under 20,000 TCR beta sequences to specific HLA alleles. Linkage disequilibrium might explain the correlated functional status among segregating V segments, but an unknown experimental factor could not be excluded. A later genetic analysis associated a missense DCLRE1C variant with V-gene and J-gene trimming of TCR beta chains, and an independent cohort replicated the association. A total of 150 to 200 TCR beta chains were listed by the study as associated with cytomegalovirus. The classifier was reported to diagnose cytomegalovirus status with high specificity and sensitivity in both the original cohort and the validation cohort. The sequencing pipeline was judged likely to have produced a cluster of highly shared sequence variants as a technical artifact. It was suggested by the authors that the approach could potentially be generalized to other disease states and immunological phenotypes. Most CMV-associated TCR beta chains appeared to be HLA-restricted in a later analysis, and the HLA associations seemed to be driven largely by CMV exposure. According to a later analysis, TCR association rates differed among HLA loci, with DRB1 alleles showing the most associated TCRs and HLA-C alleles showing the fewest. Compared with the approximately 710-donor mean, donors in an Asian-associated ancestry cluster had fewer N-insertions in productive TCRs, according to a later genetic analysis. Three of the identified cytomegalovirus-associated TCR beta chains were confirmed in vitro to be specific for cytomegalovirus antigens. Roughly uniform sequencing depth across donors was assumed in presence/absence analyses, although this assumption may not hold. When HLA alleles, especially DR and DQ, strongly co-occurred, TCR associations were difficult to assign to individual alleles. Broadly in line with IMGT annotations, most TCR beta V segments showed up in productive rearrangements about 87% or about 30% of the time in an earlier analysis of 587 of the donors. This cohort had only TCR beta chains sequenced, and the lack of alpha or paired-chain data limited which features could be detected. CMV serostatus was the only immune exposure information available for the cohort. Some IMGT-functional V segments, including TRBV6-2 and TRBV6-3, could not be told apart with the 87-base-pair reads, so those segments were excluded. Because some donors lacked HLA typing at each locus, the association tests relied only on the typed subset. Most TCR sequences were observed very rarely across donors, whereas some public TCRs were present in many individuals. Compared with equally common non-associated chains, HLA-associated TCR beta chains in a later analysis were more clonally expanded and had lower generation probabilities. The earlier analysis of 587 of the donors excluded 15 to 20 rarely observed V segments, including chromosome 9 orphons, because counts were too low. In a later analysis, several top co-occurrence clusters were reported to appear linked to parvovirus B19, influenza, CMV and Epstein-Barr virus.

The cohort consisted of some 670 healthy bone marrow donors. Cohort members were all nominally healthy when sampled, although unrecorded immune exposures were likely present. The donor was CMV seronegative and was included in the group of a few hundred seronegative cohort members. A peripheral blood sample was collected from each donor, and TCR beta sequencing was performed on peripheral blood mononuclear cells. The Qiagen DNeasy Blood Extraction Kit was used to extract genomic DNA from the blood cell samples. The sequencing input was PBMCs. The sequence joins TRBV27 to TRBJ2-7; 9 middle bases align to TRBD1. The receptor comes from a man aged 40-50 years in good health and CMV-seronegative. The nucleotide sequence reads TGTGCCAGCAGTTTATCGATAAATCGGGACAGGGTTGCCCACGAGCAGTACTTC. Its product reads: CASSLSINRDRVAHEQYF.